This TCR beta chain is drawn from a study of blood T cell repertoires in COVID-19. The CDR3 is 15 residues long. Looked up from germline, CDR1 is SGHAT and CDR2 is FQNNGV. V was clipped by 4 bases and J by 1 base, with 14 bases between them. Using immunoSEQ multiplex PCR, the repertoire was profiled, and TCRdb retains in-frame clones only, with some absent. Here the sample spans 140,000 to 150,000 clones, roughly 80% being singletons. Sequences were obtained from peripheral blood. This receptor was taken from a man aged 70 or older who had recovered from COVID-19. The V and J genes are TRBV11-2 and TRBJ2-7; a possible D gene is TRBD1 (6 bases). This CDR3 reads CASSSQYRVSYEQYF. The CDR3 bases are TGTGCCAGCAGCTCGCAATACAGGGTTTCCTACGAGCAGTACTTC.